The clone carrying this T cell receptor beta chain has a count of ten or more. What it binds is unknown. These data are taken from a study of T cells in Graves' hyperthyroidism and ophthalmopathy. On the study more broadly: Peripheral blood samples were taken at initial diagnosis, prior to any treatment. Overall study findings and caveats: Using 13 V-J features, a model discriminated ophthalmopathy from stable hyperthyroidism.

The germline V gene has CDR1 LGHNT and CDR2 FRNRAP. V was trimmed by 1 base and J by 5 bases, leaving 13 bases between them. The CDR3 runs to 15 residues. Amplification of TCR beta CDR3 regions was performed using RNA transcripts as template. The study used the HTBI primer set for a first-round RT-PCR of the TCR CDR3. MiXCR was run by TCRdb on the multiplex PCR reads, yielding one entry per CDR3 protein. Here the sample spans about 52,000 distinct CDR3 sequences, 48% being singletons. The chain carries TRBV12-5 and TRBJ2-3; D might be TRBD2 (6 bases). The TCR sequence derives from a woman aged 45-65 years with Graves' ophthalmopathy. The sequencing sample was made of blood. The CDR3 sequence is CASGLGTGVRDTQYF. DNA of the CDR3: TGTGCTAGTGGTTTGGGTACGGGGGTTAGAGATACGCAGTATTTT. The full variable domain, with the rest looked up from reference TRBV12-5 and TRBJ2-3, is DARVTQTPRHKVTEMGQEVTMRCQPILGHNTVFWYRQTMMQGLELLAYFRNRAPLDDSGMPKDRFSAEMPDATLATLKIQPSEPRDSAVYFCASGLGTGVRDTQYFGPGTRLTVL.